A single sample is the source of the 19 T cell receptor beta chains below, sequenced in a study of technical replicates of blood from a few donors. Profiling relied on immunoSEQ multiplex PCR, and the TCRdb table lists in-frame clones only, not all of them. The sample includes 75,000 to 90,000 clones, 85% to 95% of them seen just once. Material: T cells isolated from PBMCs. Source of these receptors: a human donor in good health.

The chain recombines TRBV19 with TRBJ1-1, with no clear D. Germline values: CDR1 LNHDA, CDR2 SQIVND (reference sequence). V dropped 5 bases and J dropped 4 bases, with 8 bases sitting between them. The CDR3 has 12 residues. CDR3 sequence: CASSADGTEAFF. DNA of the CDR3: TGTGCCAGTAGTGCGGATGGCACTGAAGCTTTCTTT.

On this clone itself: The junction departs from germline at one end; a sequencing error may be responsible. The chain carries TRBV19 and TRBJ1-1, with no clear D. The CDR3 consists of 14 residues. CDR1 and CDR2 from the germline V gene are LNHDA and SQIVND (reference sequence). CDR3 loop: CASSRGYWNAEAFF. The CDR3, as DNA: TGTGCCAGTAGTAGAGGGTATTGGAACGCTGAAGCTTTCTTT.

The table lists this clone with a count of one. This chain connects TRBV5-4 to TRBJ1-2; 8 nucleotides agree with TRBD1. Germline V gene sequence: CDR1 SGHNT, CDR2 YYREEE (reference sequence). The CDR3 has 14 amino acids. The V segment lost 1 base and the J segment 6 bases; nucleotides outside the gene matches: 5. In DNA, the CDR3 is TGTGCCAGCAGCTTGCCGGGGACAGGCCATGGCTACACCTTC. Translating gives CASSLPGTGHGYTF.

The chain combines TRBV6-5 with TRBJ1-5, with 8 bases matching TRBD1. The CDR3 has 14 amino acids. V lost 0 bases to trimming and J lost 9 bases; unmatched junction nucleotides: 4. The germline gives CDR1 MNHEY, CDR2 SVGAGI. The CDR3 loop is CASSYSPQGGPQHF. The CDR3 nucleotides read TGTGCCAGCAGTTACTCGCCACAGGGGGGGCCCCAGCATTTT.

The chain uses TRBV11-3 and TRBJ2-3; 9 nucleotides match TRBD1. Looked up from germline, CDR1 is SGHNT and CDR2 is YENEEA. The J segment lost 3 bases and the V segment lost 5 bases, leaving 6 bases of the junction unmatched. The CDR3 loop spans 15 amino acids. The CDR3 is CASSPGQGRTDTQYF. For the CDR3, the DNA is TGTGCCAGCAGCCCAGGACAGGGGAGAACAGATACGCAGTATTTT.

The chain is built from TRBV2 and TRBJ1-2; the D is unclear. The CDR3 totals 14 residues. Deletions cut 4 bases from V and 2 bases from J, with 11 bases between. The germline V gene encodes CDR1 SNHLY and CDR2 FYNNEI. The chain's CDR3 is CASSGEVSNYGYTF. CDR3 in DNA: TGTGCCAGCAGTGGGGAGGTTTCGAACTATGGCTACACCTTC.

The chain uses TRBV19 and TRBJ1-1, with D perhaps matching TRBD1 (6 bases). V lost 6 bases and J 4 bases, leaving 21 bases between the germline ends. Germline assignment: CDR1 LNHDA and CDR2 SQIVND (reference sequence). The CDR3 is 16 residues long. The CDR3 DNA reads as TGTGCCAGTAGCCCCGGGGGGGGCGCCTGGAGCACTGAAGCTTTCTTT. It translates to CASSPGGGAWSTEAFF.

Comment on this clone: Mismatch with germline at one junction end may stem from a read error. This sample also contains other DNA sequences that code for the same CDR3. The chain combines TRBV2 with TRBJ2-7, with a weak D call TRBD1 (6 bases). Germline-derived CDR1 and CDR2 are SNHLY and FYNNEI. The CDR3 sequence is 12 residues long. CDR3 sequence reads: CASKTGPYEQYF. In nucleotides, the CDR3 is TGTGCCAGCAAGACAGGTCCCTACGAACAGTACTTC.

The chain links TRBV7-9 to TRBJ1-4; D is ambiguous. Deletions cut 2 bases from V and 8 bases from J, with 12 bases between. The germline V gene encodes CDR1 SEHNR and CDR2 FQNEAQ (reference sequence). This CDR3 has 14 residues. This CDR3 reads CASSLRAGDEKLFF. The CDR3 DNA reads TGTGCCAGCAGCTTAAGGGCGGGAGACGAAAAACTGTTTTTT.

V gene TRBV29-1 combines with J gene TRBJ1-1; the D is unclear. This CDR3 is 13 amino acids long. The germline V and J ends were trimmed by 4 bases and 0 bases, with 9 bases remaining between them. Per the germline V gene, CDR1 is SQVTM and CDR2 is ANQGSEA. This chain's CDR3 is CSVAQLMNTEAFF. In DNA, the CDR3 is TGCAGCGTTGCCCAACTTATGAACACTGAAGCTTTCTTT.

This chain joins TRBV5-8 and TRBJ1-4; D is perhaps TRBD1 (5 bases). This CDR3 spans 16 amino acids. CDR1 and CDR2 from the germline V gene are SGHTS and YDEGEE. With 0 bases removed from V and 4 bases from J, the gap between germline ends came to 13 bases. The CDR3 nucleotides are TGTGCCAGCAGCTTGGGTTCAGGGTCCGATAATGAAAAACTGTTTTTT. Translating gives CASSLGSGSDNEKLFF.

The V call is TRBV10-3, the J call TRBJ2-1, with 13 bases that match TRBD2. The V gene's germline CDR1 is ENHRY and CDR2 SYGVKD. V was pared by 3 bases and J by 9 bases, with 5 bases of the junction left unmatched. The CDR3 extends over 15 amino acids. DNA for the CDR3: TGTGCCATCAGTGACGGGACTAGCGGGATCGGTGAGCAGTTCTTC. This sequence encodes CAISDGTSGIGEQFF.

This chain connects TRBV7-3 to TRBJ1-2; maybe TRBD1 (5 bases). V gave up 5 bases and J gave up 8 bases, with 15 bases separating them. This CDR3 comprises 13 residues. The germline CDR1 and CDR2 sequences are SGHTA and FQGTGA. CDR3 protein: CASSPGLVRGYTF. The CDR3 nucleotides are TGTGCCAGCAGCCCGGGACTTGTAAGGGGCTACACCTTC.

V is TRBV28 and J is TRBJ2-1, with TRBD2 matching over 9 bases. V shed 0 bases and J 3 bases; nucleotides not matched to a gene: 3. Germline values: CDR1 MDHEN, CDR2 SYDVKM. The CDR3 has 16 residues. CDR3 amino acids: CASSLWASGIYNEQFF. The CDR3 DNA is TGTGCCAGCAGTTTATGGGCTAGCGGGATCTACAATGAGCAGTTCTTC.

This chain links TRBV5-1 with TRBJ2-2; D is possibly TRBD2 (7 bases). This CDR3 spans 16 amino acids. Germline V gene sequence: CDR1 SGHRS, CDR2 YFSETQ. Deletions cut 4 bases from V and 3 bases from J, with 16 bases between. CDR3 bases: TGCGCCAGCAGCCCCCGGGGGGCCAGGGACACCGGGGAGCTGTTTTTT. This codes for CASSPRGARDTGELFF.

This chain connects TRBV7-9 to TRBJ2-1, with 7 bases aligning to TRBD1. Germline assignment: CDR1 SEHNR and CDR2 FQNEAQ (reference sequence). The length of the CDR3 is 11 residues. The V gene end was trimmed by 10 bases and the J gene end by 11 bases; junction bases not matched to a gene: 8. The CDR3 DNA is TGTGCCATCGGGACAGTGAATAAGCAGTTCTTC. Protein: CAIGTVNKQFF.

The chain couples TRBV5-6 to TRBJ2-1; 16 bases are shared with TRBD2. V trimming: 4 bases; J trimming: 7 bases; junction bases outside the gene matches: 5. CDR3 length: 16 amino acids. Germline-derived CDR1 and CDR2 are SGHDT and YYEEEE. CDR3 loop: CASSPPGLAGGNEQFF. The CDR3 region has the DNA TGTGCCAGCAGCCCGCCGGGACTAGCGGGGGGGAATGAGCAGTTCTTC.

The V call is TRBV7-9, the J call TRBJ2-3; 12 bases are shared with TRBD2. The CDR3 consists of 15 residues. Germline trimming cut 6 bases from V and 6 bases from J; bases unmatched to any gene: 7. Germline lookup yields CDR1 SEHNR and CDR2 FQNEAQ (reference sequence). In nucleotides, the CDR3 is TGTGCCAGCAGTCCTAGCGGGGGGGCTCGGGATACGCAGTATTTT. Its translation: CASSPSGGARDTQYF.

This chain uses TRBV19 with TRBJ2-1, with TRBD2 matching 11 bases. V trimming: 4 bases; J trimming: 5 bases; junction bases outside the gene matches: 10. Germline V CDR1 and CDR2: LNHDA, SQIVND (reference sequence). This CDR3 contains 17 residues. The CDR3 nucleotides are TGTGCCAGTAGTAGACCAACCGGACTAGCGGGTAACAATGAGCAGTTCTTC. Amino acid sequence: CASSRPTGLAGNNEQFF.